These T cell receptor beta chains were read from a single sample in a study of human CD8 memory T cell subsets. TCRdb reanalyzed the 5' RACE reads and collapses them to one entry per CDR3 protein, without DNA. The repertoire table contains about 7,900 distinct CDR3 sequences. Sequencing was performed on CD8+ T cells from PBMCs. Every receptor here comes from a human donor in good health. Each CDR3 is given with its conserved first and last residue. Each record gives: CDR3 protein, J gene, V gene.

cdr3_aa: CASSVSQGTNTGELFF; j_call: TRBJ2-2; v_call: TRBV9
cdr3_aa: CASSRPGRDEQFF; j_call: TRBJ2-1; v_call: TRBV7-2
cdr3_aa: CASSELSLAGDEQFF; j_call: TRBJ2-1; v_call: TRBV25-1
cdr3_aa: CASRPNGEDNEQFF; j_call: TRBJ2-1; v_call: TRBV2
cdr3_aa: CASSAGTGTNNEQFF; j_call: TRBJ2-1; v_call: TRBV9
cdr3_aa: CASSSTDRGKGYEQYF; j_call: TRBJ2-7; v_call: TRBV7-9
cdr3_aa: CASSAGTGVGETQYF; j_call: TRBJ2-5; v_call: TRBV9
cdr3_aa: CASSPGRPDKETQYF; j_call: TRBJ2-5; v_call: TRBV27
cdr3_aa: CASSPAGYQETQYF; j_call: TRBJ2-5; v_call: TRBV7-3
cdr3_aa: CASSLGGGPREQFF; j_call: TRBJ2-1; v_call: TRBV11-2
cdr3_aa: CASSPEGGNEQFF; j_call: TRBJ2-1; v_call: TRBV27
cdr3_aa: CASNLGPSGSLTDTQYF; j_call: TRBJ2-3; v_call: TRBV28